This T cell receptor (beta chain) appears in the sequencing data of a study of tumor-infiltrating lymphocytes in primary liver carcinoma. Study details: The number of productive TCRbeta reads per sample ranged from roughly 3.65 to 7.5 million and was similar across tissue types. Study results and limitations: With p = 0.039, the top-250-clone fraction in tumors significantly exceeded that in blood.

TCR beta cDNA came from about 500 ng total RNA, primed with a constant-region primer. It was through three nested multiplex PCR rounds of slightly modified ARM-PCR that TCR beta libraries arose. Running approximately 10 cycles apiece, the first two PCR rounds relied on TRBV1-TRBV30 forward primers together with a C-beta reverse primer. One entry per CDR3 protein results from TCRdb running MiXCR on the multiplex PCR reads. The sample includes approximately 190,000 distinct CDR3 sequences, around four fifths seen only once; the top ten take around 18%. On this clonotype itself: The antigen remains unidentified. Relative to the germline gene, one junction end is altered; a read error may explain this.

Co-extraction of both nucleic acids (RNA and DNA) used roughly 18-34 mg of unsorted bulk tissue. Every tumor was sampled at five separate regions. Each tumor sample had over 85% viable tumor cells. CDR1 is SGHNT, CDR2 YENEEA, per germline. This CDR3 has 13 residues. This TCR was sampled from a man aged 35-49 years with primary liver carcinoma and hepatitis B virus infection. This rearrangement joins TRBV11-3 to TRBJ2-7; TRBD1 matches at 7 bases. The sequencing input was tumor tissue from primary liver carcinoma. This CDR3 reads CTSSVGQSYEHYF. As DNA, the CDR3 is TGTACCAGCAGCGTGGGACAGTCATACGAGCACTATTTC.